The clone carrying this T cell receptor (beta chain) was observed at least ten times. The antigen is unknown. MiXCR, run by TCRdb on the 5' RACE reads, gives a single entry per CDR3 protein. The sample consists of around 75,000 distinct CDR3 sequences, approximately 5% of them appearing once. These data are taken from a study of CD8 T cells in ankylosing spondylitis. Study conclusions and caveats: Characteristic of ankylosing spondylitis blood, it appeared, was a TCR beta motif comprising 7 to 9 highly homologous variants.

The CDR3 is 16 amino acids. V gave up 2 bases and J gave up 5 bases, with 15 bases separating them. Looked up from germline, CDR1 is SNHLY and CDR2 is FYNNEI. The sequencing sample was made of blood, either unsorted or a sorted T cell fraction (not recorded which). The TCR originated in a male donor with ankylosing spondylitis or in good health (not recorded which). The rearrangement joins TRBV2 to TRBJ2-2, with a weak D call TRBD2 (5 bases). CDR3 sequence reads: CASSERGKPRTGELFF. The CDR3, as DNA: TGTGCCAGCAGTGAAAGAGGGAAACCAAGGACCGGGGAGCTGTTTTTT.